Sequencing of this T cell receptor (beta chain) was carried out in a study of a mutant IDH1 vaccine in newly diagnosed glioma. Trimming took 6 bases from V and 2 from J, leaving 7 bases between them. The CDR3 contains 12 residues. Germline V gene sequence: CDR1 LNHDA, CDR2 SQIVND (reference sequence). Specified time point: baseline, week 1 (first vaccination visit). Described treatment: pre-vaccination baseline after standard-of-care therapy. Clones were read by immunoSEQ multiplex PCR, and TCRdb kept only the in-frame ones, dropping some. The table includes tens of thousands of clones, around 85% detected once.

Sequenced here: PBMCs, sampled from a glioma patient treated with radiotherapy, temozolomide or both. This receptor was identified in a man aged 30 to 45 with glioma. The gene calls are TRBV19 and TRBJ2-5, with D tentatively TRBD1 or TRBD2 (5 bases each). The CDR3 spells CASRGRQETQYF. CDR3 nucleotides: TGTGCCAGTAGGGGACGTCAAGAGACCCAGTACTTC.